This T cell receptor beta chain was observed in a study of shared clonotypes between healthy human individuals. Each donor was a Caucasian adult residing in Nashville, Tennessee. The CDR3 extends over 13 amino acids. CDR1 is KGHSH and CDR2 is LQKENI in the germline V gene. Deletions cut 2 bases from V and 9 bases from J, with 10 bases between. For this clone: The target antigen is unknown.

Study results and caveats: The rarefaction results pointed to incomplete sorted-subset sequencing despite large depth. Generally, estimated richness proved larger in naive subsets than it did in memory subsets.

Sequencing was performed with immunoSEQ multiplex PCR; in TCRdb, only in-frame clones are kept and a portion is missing. The data hold 740,000 or so clones, with around 73% observed a single time. The chain links TRBV18 to TRBJ2-2; D unclear. The TCR comes from a woman in her thirties in good health. Specimen: memory CD4+ T cells sorted from blood. Documented subset: CD45RA-negative fraction. In DNA form, the CDR3 reads TGTGCCAGCTCACCAGCTGGAAGGAGGGAGCTGTTTTTT. This encodes CASSPAGRRELFF. Complete variable domain (other parts from reference TRBV18 and TRBJ2-2): NAGVMQNPRHLVRRRGQEARLRCSPMKGHSHVYWYRQLPEEGLKFMVYLQKENIIDESGMPKERFSAEFPKEGPSILRIQQVVRGDSAAYFCASSPAGRRELFFGEGSRLTVL.